The clone carrying this T cell receptor (beta chain) was counted once. Original methodology: From ImmunoSEQ came sequences covering only the junction and carrying no quality scores, so filtering differed. The assay was immunoSEQ multiplex PCR, and TCRdb's table has in-frame clones only and misses some. V, J and clone size are taken as reported in that table, and D and trimming were inferred from the DNA itself. This sample carries hundreds of thousands of clones, about 96% of them seen once, and the ten largest clones take 0.06%. Germline lookup yields CDR1 SGHNT and CDR2 YENEEA. The CDR3 spans 15 residues. The V and J ends lost 1 base and 6 bases respectively, with 12 bases between them. This entry is derived from a study of shared clonotypes between healthy human individuals.

The receptor was derived from a woman aged 30 to 39 in good health. Sequenced material: naive CD4+ T cells sorted from blood. Subset reported: CD45RA+ positively selected. This chain connects TRBV11-3 to TRBJ2-2; D remains unclear. Here the CDR3 reads CASSLGQARSGELFF. CDR3 DNA sequence: TGTGCCAGCAGCTTAGGCCAGGCTCGCTCCGGGGAGCTGTTTTTT.